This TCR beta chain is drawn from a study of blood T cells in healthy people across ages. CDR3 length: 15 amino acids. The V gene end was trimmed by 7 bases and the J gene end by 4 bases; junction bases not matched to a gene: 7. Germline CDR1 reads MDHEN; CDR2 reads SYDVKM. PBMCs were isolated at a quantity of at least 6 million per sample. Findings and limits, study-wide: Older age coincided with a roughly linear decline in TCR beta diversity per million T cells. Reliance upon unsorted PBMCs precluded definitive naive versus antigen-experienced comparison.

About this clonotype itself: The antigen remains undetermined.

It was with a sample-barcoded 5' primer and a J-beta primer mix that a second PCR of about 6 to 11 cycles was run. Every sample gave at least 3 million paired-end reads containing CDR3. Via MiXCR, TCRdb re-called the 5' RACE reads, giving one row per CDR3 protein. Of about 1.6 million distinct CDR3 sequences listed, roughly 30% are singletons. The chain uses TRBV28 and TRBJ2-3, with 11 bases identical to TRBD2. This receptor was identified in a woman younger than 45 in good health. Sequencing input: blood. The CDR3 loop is CASNQIAGGPDTQYF. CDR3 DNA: TGTGCCAGCAACCAAATAGCGGGAGGGCCAGATACGCAGTATTTT.